One sample yielded the 11 T cell receptor beta chains listed below, sequenced in a study of blood T cell repertoires in COVID-19 (dated by TCRdb to the early 2020s). Library preparation was by the immunoSEQ multiplex PCR assay. TCRdb provides this immuneACCESS table in a form limited to in-frame rearrangements. Some clones are lacking; in checked studies, under half of them reflect an unresolved V gene, and why the rest are absent is not known. A total of about 150,000 clones appear in this sample, approximately 83% of them only once. The ten top clones hold around 5% of the sample. Sequencing was done on a sample of PBMCs or T cells enriched from blood (not recorded which). The receptors here all came from a man in his 70s who had been exposed to COVID-19.

The gene calls are TRBV5-1 and TRBJ1-2; 9 bases line up with TRBD1. Germline trimming cut 3 bases from V and 4 bases from J; bases unmatched to any gene: 10. Germline CDR1 SGHRS, CDR2 YFSETQ. There are 16 residues in the CDR3. CDR3 sequence (DNA): TGCGCCAGCAGCTCACCCGGGACAGGGAACCTCTATGGCTACACCTTC. It yields the protein CASSSPGTGNLYGYTF. Drawing the rest from reference TRBV5-1 and TRBJ1-2, the complete variable domain is KAGVTQTPRYLIKTRGQQVTLSCSPISGHRSVSWYQQTPGQGLQFLFEYFSETQRNKGNFPGRFSGRQFSNSRSEMNVSTLELGDSALYLCASSSPGTGNLYGYTFGSGTRLTVV.

This clone has more than one count but fewer than ten. In DNA form, the CDR3 reads TGTGCCAGCAGTTATCCGGGAACCACCGGGGAGCTGTTTTTT. The encoded protein is CASSYPGTTGELFF. The chain links TRBV6-2 or TRBV6-3 to TRBJ2-2; D may be TRBD2 (5 bases). V was clipped by 3 bases and J by 4 bases, with 9 bases between them. There are 14 residues in the CDR3. Per the germline V gene, CDR1 is MNHEY and CDR2 is SVGEGT.

This clone was recorded only once. This chain uses TRBV20-1 with TRBJ1-6, with D hard to call. The V gene lost 3 bases and the J gene lost 5 bases, with 14 bases spanning the gap. Germline CDR1 reads DFQATT; CDR2 reads SNEGSKA (reference sequence). CDR3 length: 15 amino acids. The CDR3 DNA is TGCAGTGCTAGTCTGGGCGCAGGAAATAATTCACCCCTCCACTTT. Translation: CSASLGAGNNSPLHF.

The rearrangement joins TRBV21-1 to TRBJ2-3; the table names TRBD1, a call not compared with the DNA. TRBV21-1 has pseudogene status. The CDR3 has 18 amino acids. In DNA form, the CDR3 reads TGTGCCAGCAGCCACAACCTACAGGGAGAGCCCTGCACAGATACGCAGTATTTT. Protein: CASSHNLQGEPCTDTQYF.

CDR3 DNA: TGTGCCAGCAGCTTATTGCGCACCGGGGAGCTGTTTTTT. Its translation: CASSLLRTGELFF. The chain links TRBV11-1 to TRBJ2-2; D call uncertain. This CDR3 comprises 13 residues. Germline V lookup: CDR1 SGHAT, CDR2 FQDESV (reference sequence). Trimming took 2 bases from V and 4 from J, leaving 5 bases between them.

The chain is built from TRBV19 and TRBJ1-5; D gene unclear. This CDR3 has 12 residues. The V and J ends lost 5 bases and 4 bases respectively, with 6 bases between them. The germline V gene encodes CDR1 LNHDA and CDR2 SQIVND (reference sequence). In nucleotides, the CDR3 is TGTGCCAGTAGTGCCCAGAATCAGCCCCAGCATTTT. Amino acid sequence: CASSAQNQPQHF.

The gene calls are TRBV27 and TRBJ1-3, with D unclear. The CDR3 length is 18 residues. The germline V gene has CDR1 MNHEY and CDR2 SMNVEV (reference sequence). Deletions cut 8 bases from V and 1 base from J, with 24 bases between. The CDR3, as DNA: TGTGCCAGCCTAGGCAAAAAAGAAGAAATTAGTTCTGGAAACACCATATATTTT. Protein: CASLGKKEEISSGNTIYF.

The gene calls are TRBV2 and TRBJ1-5; D gene unclear. Germline V gives CDR1 SNHLY, CDR2 FYNNEI. The V and J ends lost 4 bases and 0 bases respectively, with 13 bases between them. This CDR3 is built from 16 residues. CDR3 sequence (DNA): TGTGCCAGCAGTGGGCTCCAGACACATAGCAATCAGCCCCAGCATTTT. This translates into CASSGLQTHSNQPQHF. The whole variable domain, filled in from reference TRBV2 and TRBJ1-5, reads EPEVTQTPSHQVTQMGQEVILRCVPISNHLYFYWYRQILGQKVEFLVSFYNNEISEKSEIFDDQFSVERPDGSNFTLKIRSTKLEDSAMYFCASSGLQTHSNQPQHFGDGTRLSIL.

This rearrangement joins TRBV19 to TRBJ2-1; D gene ambiguous. Trimming pared 1 base from V and 4 bases from J, leaving 11 bases between. The CDR3 consists of 15 residues. Germline-derived CDR1 and CDR2 are LNHDA and SQIVND (reference sequence). CDR3 amino acids: CASSIALNSYNEQFF. CDR3 DNA sequence: TGTGCCAGTAGTATAGCTTTGAACTCTTACAATGAGCAGTTCTTC.

The CDR3, as DNA: TGTGCCAGCAGTGGACCCGGGGGTAATCAGCCCCAGCATTTT. This gives the protein CASSGPGGNQPQHF. This sequence joins TRBV6-6 and TRBJ1-5; the D gene is possibly TRBD1 (5 bases). This CDR3 spans 14 amino acids. Germline V gives CDR1 MNHNY, CDR2 SVGAGI (reference sequence). V lost 5 bases, J lost 4 bases, and 12 bases lay in between.

J is TRBJ2-2 and V is TRBV28; D perhaps matches TRBD1 (6 bases). CDR1 is MDHEN and CDR2 is SYDVKM in the germline V gene. V was trimmed by 10 bases and J by 0 bases, leaving 9 bases between them. The CDR3 covers 13 residues. The CDR3 sequence is CANRDTNTGELFF. DNA of the CDR3: TGTGCCAACCGGGACACGAACACCGGGGAGCTGTTTTTT.